The 22 T cell receptor beta chains in this list originate from one sample, sequenced in a study of response to subunit inactivated influenza vaccine. One entry per CDR3 protein, called by TCRdb with MiXCR from the RT-PCR reads. The sample contains 550,000 to 650,000 distinct CDR3 sequences, 12% of which appear only once. This specimen was PBMCs from blood, taken on the day of vaccination. Receptors were obtained from a man aged 45 to 65 who received an inactivated influenza vaccine.

The chain carries TRBV6-5 and TRBJ2-1; no reliable D call. V was pared by 0 bases and J by 0 bases, with 12 bases between. Germline V gene sequence: CDR1 MNHEY, CDR2 SVGAGI. This CDR3 is 17 amino acids long. The CDR3 sequence is CASSYSVPPSSYNEQFF. CDR3 coding DNA: TGTGCCAGCAGTTACTCAGTTCCTCCAAGCTCCTACAATGAGCAGTTCTTC.

This clonotype showed up just a few times. The chain uses TRBV23-1 and TRBJ2-7; possibly TRBD1 for D (6 bases). TRBV23-1 is noted as an ORF with a role that remains uncertain. This CDR3 is built from 16 residues. V was pared by 2 bases and J by 0 bases, with 14 bases between. CDR3 nucleotides: TGCGCCAGCAGTCAAGTTGACAGGCTAAGCTCCTACGAGCAGTACTTC. It codes for CASSQVDRLSSYEQYF.

The table lists this clonotype with a count of one. A much larger clonotype is one base distant, so this may be a read error. This rearrangement joins TRBV11-2 to TRBJ1-4; 9 bases map to TRBD1. CDR3 length: 16 residues. Germline assignment: CDR1 SGHAT and CDR2 FQNNGV. DNA for the CDR3: TGTGTCAGCAGCATGAACCGGGACAGGGATGGTGAAAAACTGTTTTTT. Translating it yields CVSSMNRDRDGEKLFF.

This clonotype appeared many times. The junction differs from germline at one of its ends, possibly a read error. The chain couples TRBV5-1 to TRBJ2-7; TRBD1 matches at 12 bases. The CDR3 loop spans 14 amino acids. Looked up from germline, CDR1 is SGHRS and CDR2 is YFSETQ. The CDR3 loop reads CASSGGQGAYEQYF. The CDR3 DNA is TGTGCCAGCAGTGGGGGACAGGGGGCGTACGAGCAGTACTTC.

This clonotype appeared many times. The chain combines TRBV11-3 with TRBJ2-1; 7 bases align to TRBD1. The CDR3 sequence is 14 residues long. The trim removed 5 bases at V and 6 bases at J, leaving 7 bases unmatched. Per the germline V gene, CDR1 is SGHNT and CDR2 is YENEEA. In DNA form, the CDR3 reads TGTGCCAGCAGCCACGACAGGGCGTCCAATGAGCAGTTCTTC. Protein product: CASSHDRASNEQFF.

This chain uses TRBV19 with TRBJ2-1; D is ambiguous. Germline lookup yields CDR1 LNHDA and CDR2 SQIVND (reference sequence). The CDR3 runs to 13 residues. V was shortened by 2 bases and J by 3 bases, with 5 bases between the two germline ends. CDR3 loop: CASSINSYNEQFF. The CDR3, as DNA: TGTGCCAGTAGTATAAACAGCTACAATGAGCAGTTCTTC.

This clonotype was picked up a small number of times. The J gene is TRBJ2-1, the V gene TRBV5-1; TRBD2 agrees at 10 bases. Germline CDR1 SGHRS, CDR2 YFSETQ. J was trimmed by 8 bases and V by 0 bases; bases with no gene match: 8. This CDR3 is built from 16 residues. CDR3 loop: CASSLVASGGVYEQFF. The CDR3 DNA sequence: TGCGCCAGCAGCTTGGTGGCTAGCGGGGGAGTCTATGAGCAGTTCTTC.

CDR3 protein: CASSLATGANTGELFF. The CDR3 DNA follows: TGCGCCAGCAGCTTGGCGACCGGCGCGAACACCGGGGAGCTGTTTTTT. This sequence joins TRBV5-1 and TRBJ2-2; D is unresolved. There are 16 residues in the CDR3. Trimming left V 0 bases short and J 0 bases short, with 9 bases between. Germline values: CDR1 SGHRS, CDR2 YFSETQ.

This clonotype was seen a few times. This chain links TRBV7-9 with TRBJ1-2, with TRBD1 as a possible D gene (6 bases). CDR3 size: 17 residues. Looked up from germline, CDR1 is SEHNR and CDR2 is FQNEAQ (reference sequence). V gave up 1 base and J gave up 0 bases, with 15 bases separating them. The CDR3 loop is CASSLVQGRSPNYGYTF. As DNA, the CDR3 is TGTGCCAGCAGCTTAGTCCAGGGGCGCAGCCCTAACTATGGCTACACCTTC. The variable domain in full, with the rest retrieved from reference TRBV7-9 and TRBJ1-2, is DTGVSQNPRHKITKRGQNVTFRCDPISEHNRLYWYRQTLGQGPEFLTYFQNEAQLEKSRLLSDRFSAERPKGSFSTLEIQRTEQGDSAMYLCASSLVQGRSPNYGYTFGSGTRLTVV.

There are many counts of this clonotype. The rearrangement links TRBV4-3 to TRBJ2-7; no clear D. The CDR3 contains 13 residues. V shed 0 bases and J shed 3 bases, with 6 bases lying between them. Per the germline V gene, CDR1 is LGHNA and CDR2 is YSLEER. CDR3 residues: CASSQDRLYEQYF. Here the CDR3 DNA reads TGCGCCAGCAGCCAAGACAGACTCTACGAGCAGTACTTC.

The chain joins TRBV28 to TRBJ2-5; D uncertain. Germline values: CDR1 MDHEN, CDR2 SYDVKM. This CDR3 has 14 amino acids. V shed 6 bases and J shed 2 bases, with 13 bases lying between them. CDR3 DNA: TGTGCCAGCAGCGGGTGGGCATCTCAAGAGACCCAGTACTTC. This encodes CASSGWASQETQYF.

This clonotype showed up many times. The genes are TRBV12-3 or TRBV12-4 and TRBJ2-7; 8 bases align to TRBD1. The CDR3 loop spans 12 amino acids. V lost 6 bases, J lost 7 bases, and 5 bases stayed unmatched. In DNA, the CDR3 is TGTGCCAGCAGCCGTGACAGGGGTGAGCAGTACTTC. The encoded protein is CASSRDRGEQYF.

This chain connects TRBV20-1 to TRBJ2-5; the match to TRBD2 covers 12 bases. The CDR3 loop spans 16 amino acids. After removal of 6 bases from V and 5 bases from J, the junction contained 13 bases not matched to a gene. Germline CDR1 DFQATT, CDR2 SNEGSKA (reference sequence). In DNA form, the CDR3 reads TGCAGTGCGCGCCTAGCGGGGGGGAGGAGGTCGGAGACCCAGTACTTC. This sequence encodes CSARLAGGRRSETQYF.

This clonotype appeared a few times. The V and J genes are TRBV6-2 or TRBV6-3 and TRBJ1-5; D is unresolved. Germline V gene data show CDR1 as MNHEY and CDR2 as SVGEGT. This CDR3 contains 15 residues. V shed 5 bases and J shed 3 bases, with 14 bases lying between them. The DNA of the CDR3 is TGTGCCAGCAGTCCTGAGGGCATCCCCAATCAGCCCCAGCATTTT. It codes for CASSPEGIPNQPQHF.

This clonotype was recorded many times. The gene calls are TRBV7-9 and TRBJ2-5; unclear D gene. Trimming left V 3 bases short and J 5 bases short, with 7 bases between. The CDR3 runs 12 residues. The germline V gene has CDR1 SEHNR and CDR2 FQNEAQ (reference sequence). Here the CDR3 reads CASSFPVETQYF. The CDR3, as DNA: TGTGCCAGCAGCTTTCCAGTGGAGACCCAGTACTTC.

This clonotype has just a few counts. The chain has TRBV6-5 and TRBJ1-5; tentative D call: TRBD1 (6 bases). The germline V and J ends were trimmed by 0 bases and 6 bases, with 15 bases remaining between them. This CDR3 is built from 16 residues. Germline assignment: CDR1 MNHEY and CDR2 SVGAGI. CDR3 nucleotides: TGTGCCAGCAGTTACTCGTTCGGGGGCTCGGGTCAGCCCCAGCATTTT. It codes for CASSYSFGGSGQPQHF.

The J gene is TRBJ2-3, the V gene TRBV20-1, with 11 bases identical to TRBD2. V lost 3 bases and J lost 7; bases outside the gene matches: 12. The CDR3 spans 16 residues. Germline V gene lookup returns CDR1 DFQATT and CDR2 SNEGSKA (reference sequence). In DNA form, the CDR3 reads TGCAGTGCTAGTCCGGCTAGCGGGGGGAATAGAAATACGCAGTATTTT. Its translation is CSASPASGGNRNTQYF.

This clonotype has a handful of counts. This rearrangement joins TRBV6-2 or TRBV6-3 to TRBJ1-1; D perhaps matches TRBD1 (6 bases). There are 15 residues in the CDR3. Germline V gene data show CDR1 as MNHEY and CDR2 as SVGEGT. V lost 10 bases to trimming and J lost 2 bases, with 20 bases between them. The CDR3 loop reads CATRGRGVSNTEAFF. The DNA of the CDR3 is TGTGCCACTCGGGGGCGAGGGGTGAGCAACACTGAAGCTTTCTTT.

At least ten counts were recorded for this clonotype. The gene calls are TRBV29-1 and TRBJ2-1; 7 bases are a match to TRBD2. V dropped 3 bases and J dropped 9; count of bases not matched to a gene: 11. CDR3 length equals 14 residues. Germline V gives CDR1 SQVTM, CDR2 ANQGSEA. The CDR3 DNA is TGCAGCGTTGACGAGTCGGGAGTAGCGGGTGAGCAGTTCTTC. Translation gives CSVDESGVAGEQFF.

This clonotype was seen ten or more times. The V call is TRBV12-3 or TRBV12-4, the J call TRBJ2-1; D not certain. The CDR3 covers 11 residues. Trimming left V 4 bases short and J 10 bases short, with 8 bases between. CDR3 protein: CASSSVLEQFF. In DNA, the CDR3 is TGTGCCAGCAGTTCAGTTCTAGAGCAGTTCTTC.

J is TRBJ2-5 and V is TRBV18, with a tentative D call TRBD2 (5 bases). V was cut by 4 bases and J by 2 bases, with 11 bases left in between. The germline V gene has CDR1 KGHSH and CDR2 LQKENI. The CDR3 covers 14 residues. This CDR3 is CASSLPGVQETQYF. The CDR3 nucleotides are TGTGCCAGCTCACTCCCCGGGGTTCAAGAGACCCAGTACTTC.

In this sample, this clonotype turned up a few times. V usage is TRBV10-3 and J usage is TRBJ2-3, with D perhaps TRBD2 (6 bases). The length of the CDR3 is 15 residues. V was cut by 2 bases and J by 4 bases, with 13 bases left in between. Looked up from germline, CDR1 is ENHRY and CDR2 is SYGVKD. Here the CDR3 reads CAISEDGSKADTQYF. DNA of the CDR3: TGTGCCATCAGTGAGGACGGGAGCAAGGCAGATACGCAGTATTTT.